What follows is one T cell receptor (beta chain) and its context. The sample is drawn from a study of blood T cell repertoires in COVID-19. About the study: Acute and convalescent COVID-19 specimens originated in the United States, Italy and Spain. Sources were T cells, B-cell-depleted T cells, or PBMCs; the material itself was cDNA or gDNA.

There are 14 residues in the CDR3. The junction had 9 bases not matched to a gene; V was cut back by 5 bases and J by 7 bases. CDR1 and CDR2 from the germline V gene are SEHNR and FQNEAQ (reference sequence). Per the authors' pipeline: Amplification from reference gene primers served as the basis for estimated nucleated cell counts. The protocol was immunoSEQ multiplex PCR, while the TCRdb copy is restricted to in-frame clones and leaves out a portion. V, J and clone size are taken as reported in that table, and D and trimming were inferred from the DNA itself. The repertoire includes about 60,000 clones, about nine tenths of them detected once, and roughly 14% sits in the top ten.

The rearrangement links TRBV7-9 to TRBJ1-2; 8 bases fit TRBD1. The source material was peripheral blood. This sequence originates from a human donor with active COVID-19. The donor label of this sample is uncertain. The CDR3 reads CASSQYTGGSGYTF. CDR3 sequence (DNA): TGTGCCAGCAGCCAATATACAGGGGGAAGTGGCTACACCTTC.